A selection of T cell receptor beta chains follows, all from one sample in a study of blood T cell repertoires in COVID-19. Method: immunoSEQ multiplex PCR; TCRdb's copy keeps in-frame clones and lacks some. The data hold about 250,000 clones, with roughly 80% observed a single time. The sequencing input was peripheral blood. The receptors come from a man older than 75 with acute or convalescent COVID-19. Both conserved end residues are part of each CDR3. The D gene is left open where the match is weak. Size tells how often a clone was seen (once, few, many) or the class of an expanded clone, and some rows leave it out.

clone size	V gene	D gene	J gene	CDR3 length	CDR3 protein	CDR3 DNA
NA	TRBV20-1	TRBD1	TRBJ1-1	11	CSARGDRATFF	TGCAGTGCTAGAGGAGACAGGGCGACTTTCTTT
NA	TRBV18	NA	TRBJ1-5	13	CASSTGGNQPQHF	TGTGCCAGCTCCACGGGGGGCAATCAGCCCCAGCATTTT
NA	TRBV30	NA	TRBJ1-2	15	CAWSWGNRFNYGYTF	TGTGCCTGGAGTTGGGGCAACCGATTTAACTATGGCTACACCTTC
many	TRBV24-1	TRBD1	TRBJ1-5	16	CATSDPRTGSHQPQHF	TGTGCCACCAGTGATCCCCGGACAGGGTCGCATCAGCCCCAGCATTTT
once	TRBV18	TRBD2	TRBJ2-1	15	CASSPVLAVGNEQFF	TGTGCCAGCTCACCTGTGCTAGCGGTGGGGAATGAGCAGTTCTTC
NA	TRBV19	NA	TRBJ2-6	15	CASSHPGSGANVLTF	TGTGCCAGTAGTCACCCGGGGTCTGGGGCCAACGTCCTGACTTTC
once	TRBV27	TRBD1	TRBJ1-2	15	CASSLSTGVNYGYTF	TGTGCCAGCAGTTTATCGACAGGGGTCAACTATGGCTACACCTTC
NA	TRBV2	NA	TRBJ1-2	13	CASRQGATYGYTF	TGTGCCAGCAGACAGGGTGCGACCTATGGCTACACCTTC
NA	TRBV5-1	TRBD1	TRBJ2-7	15	CASSSTGTGYHEQYF	TGCGCCAGCAGCTCCACCGGGACAGGGTACCACGAGCAGTACTTC
NA	TRBV3-1/TRBV3-2	TRBD1	TRBJ2-1	15	CASSRRDRGDNEQFF	TGTGCCAGCAGCCGCCGGGACAGGGGAGATAATGAGCAGTTCTTC
few	TRBV18	TRBD2	TRBJ2-7	18	CASSSTSGGSSRSYEQYF	TGTGCCAGCTCATCGACTAGCGGGGGGTCCTCAAGGTCCTACGAGCAGTACTTC
NA	TRBV19	TRBD1	TRBJ2-3	14	CASSIQGETDTQYF	TGTGCCAGTAGTATTCAGGGGGAGACAGATACGCAGTATTTT
NA	TRBV9	NA	TRBJ2-3	15	CASSVQGYPTDTQYF	TGTGCCAGCAGCGTCCAGGGATACCCCACAGATACGCAGTATTTT
NA	TRBV6-5	NA	TRBJ1-6	15	CASSYTSSYNSPLHF	TGTGCCAGCAGTTATACGAGCTCCTATAATTCACCCCTCCACTTT
once	TRBV7-2	TRBD1	TRBJ1-6	13	CASSRDRDSPLHF	TGTGCCAGCAGCCGGGACAGGGATTCACCCCTCCACTTT
NA	TRBV19	NA	TRBJ2-2	15	CASSTLALNTGELFF	TGTGCCAGTAGTACCCTAGCCTTGAACACCGGGGAGCTGTTTTTT